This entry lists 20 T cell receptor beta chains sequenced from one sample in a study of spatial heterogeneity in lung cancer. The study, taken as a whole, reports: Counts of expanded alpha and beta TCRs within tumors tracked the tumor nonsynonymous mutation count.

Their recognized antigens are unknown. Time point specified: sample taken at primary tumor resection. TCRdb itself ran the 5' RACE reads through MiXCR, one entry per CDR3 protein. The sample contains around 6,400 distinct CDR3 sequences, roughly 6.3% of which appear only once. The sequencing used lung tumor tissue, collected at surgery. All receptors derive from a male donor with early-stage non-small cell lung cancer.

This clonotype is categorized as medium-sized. The CDR3: CASREQGARNQGNQPQHF. Here the CDR3 DNA reads TGTGCCAGCAGAGAACAGGGGGCGAGAAACCAGGGAAATCAGCCCCAGCATTTT. The rearrangement joins TRBV6-5 to TRBJ1-5, with 9 bases fitting TRBD1. Germline V gives CDR1 MNHEY, CDR2 SVGAGI. The CDR3 extends over 18 amino acids. With V trimmed by 6 bases and J by 4 bases, 16 bases remained unmatched.

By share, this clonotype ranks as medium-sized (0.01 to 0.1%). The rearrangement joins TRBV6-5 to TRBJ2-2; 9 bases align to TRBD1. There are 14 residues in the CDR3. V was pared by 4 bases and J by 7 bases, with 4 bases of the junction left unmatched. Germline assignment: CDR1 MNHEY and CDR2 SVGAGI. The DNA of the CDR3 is TGTGCCAGCAGTTGGACAGGGGATGTCGGGGAGCTGTTTTTT. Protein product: CASSWTGDVGELFF.

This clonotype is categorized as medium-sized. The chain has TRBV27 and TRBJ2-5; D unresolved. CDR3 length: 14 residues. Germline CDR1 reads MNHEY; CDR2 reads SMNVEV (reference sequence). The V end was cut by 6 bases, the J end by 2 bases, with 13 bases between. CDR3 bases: TGTGCCAGCAGCGGCTACGACACGCAAGAGACCCAGTACTTC. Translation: CASSGYDTQETQYF.

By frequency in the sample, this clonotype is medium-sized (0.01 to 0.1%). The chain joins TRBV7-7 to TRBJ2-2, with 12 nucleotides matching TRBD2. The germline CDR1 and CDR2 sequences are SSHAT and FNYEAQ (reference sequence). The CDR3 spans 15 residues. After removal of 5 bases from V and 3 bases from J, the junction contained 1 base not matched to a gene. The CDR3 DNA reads TGTGCCAGCAGCCCTAGCGGGGGGGACACCGGGGAGCTGTTTTTT. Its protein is CASSPSGGDTGELFF.

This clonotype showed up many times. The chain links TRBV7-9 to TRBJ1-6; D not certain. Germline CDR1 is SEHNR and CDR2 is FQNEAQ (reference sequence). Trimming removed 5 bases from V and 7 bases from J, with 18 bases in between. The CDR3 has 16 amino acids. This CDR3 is CASSGGRVMENSPLHF. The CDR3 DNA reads TGTGCCAGCAGCGGAGGGCGGGTGATGGAGAATTCACCCCTCCACTTT.

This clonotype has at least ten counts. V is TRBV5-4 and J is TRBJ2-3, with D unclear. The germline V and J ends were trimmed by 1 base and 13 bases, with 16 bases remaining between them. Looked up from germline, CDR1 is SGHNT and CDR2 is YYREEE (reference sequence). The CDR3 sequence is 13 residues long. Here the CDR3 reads CASSLSFTDREYF. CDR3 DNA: TGTGCCAGCAGCTTGTCGTTTACGGATAGGGAGTATTTT.

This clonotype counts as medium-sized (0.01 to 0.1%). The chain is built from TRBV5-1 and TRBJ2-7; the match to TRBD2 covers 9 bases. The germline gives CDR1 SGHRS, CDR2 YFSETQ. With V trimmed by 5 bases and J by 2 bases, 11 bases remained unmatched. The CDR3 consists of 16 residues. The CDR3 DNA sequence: TGCGCCAGCAGAACGAAAGCGGGGGGAACGACCTACGAGCAGTACTTC. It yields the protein CASRTKAGGTTYEQYF.

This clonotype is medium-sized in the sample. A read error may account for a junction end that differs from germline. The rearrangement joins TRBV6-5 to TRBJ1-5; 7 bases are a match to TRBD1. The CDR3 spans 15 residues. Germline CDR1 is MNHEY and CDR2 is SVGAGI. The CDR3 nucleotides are TGTGCCAGCAGTTACCTCGCAACAGGGGATCAACCCCAGCATTTT. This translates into CASSYLATGDQPQHF.

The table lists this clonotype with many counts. The CDR3 DNA reads as TGTGCCAGCAGGTCGGGCCAGACCGGGGAGCTGTTTTTT. Translation gives CASRSGQTGELFF. This chain joins TRBV7-2 and TRBJ2-2, with D uncertain. The germline gives CDR1 SGHTA, CDR2 FQGNSA. The CDR3 contains 13 residues. Trimming took 6 bases from V and 5 from J, leaving 10 bases between them.

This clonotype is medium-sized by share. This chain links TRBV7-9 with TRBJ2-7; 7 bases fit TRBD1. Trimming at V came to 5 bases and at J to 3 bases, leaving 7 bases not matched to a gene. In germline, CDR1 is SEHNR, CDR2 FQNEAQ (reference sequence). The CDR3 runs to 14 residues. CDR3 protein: CASSPQRGHYEQYF. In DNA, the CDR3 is TGTGCCAGCAGCCCACAAAGGGGGCACTACGAGCAGTACTTC.

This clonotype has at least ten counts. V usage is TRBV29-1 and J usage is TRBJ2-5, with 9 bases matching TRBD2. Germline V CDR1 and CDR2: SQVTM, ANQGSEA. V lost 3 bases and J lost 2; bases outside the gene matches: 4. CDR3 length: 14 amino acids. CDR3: CSVDWTSAQETQYF. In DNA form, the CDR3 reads TGCAGCGTTGATTGGACTAGCGCACAAGAGACCCAGTACTTC.

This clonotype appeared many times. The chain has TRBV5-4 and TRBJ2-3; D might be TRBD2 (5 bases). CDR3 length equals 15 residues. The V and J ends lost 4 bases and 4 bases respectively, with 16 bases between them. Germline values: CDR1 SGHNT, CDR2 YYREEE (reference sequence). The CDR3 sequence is CASSPAAFGSDTQYF. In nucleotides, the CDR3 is TGTGCCAGCAGCCCAGCGGCATTCGGGTCAGATACGCAGTATTTT.

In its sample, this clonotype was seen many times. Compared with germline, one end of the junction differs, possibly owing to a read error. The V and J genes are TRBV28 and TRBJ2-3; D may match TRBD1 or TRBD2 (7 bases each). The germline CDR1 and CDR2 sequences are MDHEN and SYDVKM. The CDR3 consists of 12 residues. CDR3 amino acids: CASSPPGGEKRF. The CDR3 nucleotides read TGTGCCAGCAGTCCCCCAGGGGGGGAGAAAAGGTTT.

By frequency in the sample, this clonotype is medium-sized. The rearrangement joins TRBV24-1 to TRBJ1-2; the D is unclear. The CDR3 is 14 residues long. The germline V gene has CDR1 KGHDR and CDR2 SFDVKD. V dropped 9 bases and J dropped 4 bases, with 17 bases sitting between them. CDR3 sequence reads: CATCTGNLGYGYTF. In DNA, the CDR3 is TGTGCCACCTGTACTGGTAATCTGGGCTATGGCTACACCTTC.

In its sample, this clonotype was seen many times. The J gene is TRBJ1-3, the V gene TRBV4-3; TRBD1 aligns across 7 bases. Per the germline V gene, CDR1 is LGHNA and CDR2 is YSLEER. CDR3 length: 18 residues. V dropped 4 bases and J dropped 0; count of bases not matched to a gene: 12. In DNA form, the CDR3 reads TGCGCCAGCAGCCGAGAGGGGGCTTTTTCCATCTCTGGAAACACCATATATTTT. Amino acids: CASSREGAFSISGNTIYF.

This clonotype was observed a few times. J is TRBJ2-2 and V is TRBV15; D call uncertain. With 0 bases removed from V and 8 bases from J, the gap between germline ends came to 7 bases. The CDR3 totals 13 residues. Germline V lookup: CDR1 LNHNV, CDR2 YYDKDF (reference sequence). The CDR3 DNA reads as TGTGCCACCAGCAGAGATTCGATGGGGGAGCTGTTTTTT. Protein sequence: CATSRDSMGELFF.

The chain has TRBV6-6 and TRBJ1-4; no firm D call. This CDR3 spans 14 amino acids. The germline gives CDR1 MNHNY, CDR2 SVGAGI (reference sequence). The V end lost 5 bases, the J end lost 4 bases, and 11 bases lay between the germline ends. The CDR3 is CASSTTGYNEKLFF. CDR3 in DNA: TGTGCCAGCAGTACTACGGGGTATAATGAAAAACTGTTTTTT.

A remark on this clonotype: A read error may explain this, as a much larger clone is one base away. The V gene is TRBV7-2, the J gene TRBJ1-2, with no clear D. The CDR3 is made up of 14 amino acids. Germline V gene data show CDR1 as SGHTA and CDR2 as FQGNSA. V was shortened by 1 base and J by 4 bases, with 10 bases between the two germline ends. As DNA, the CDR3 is TGTGCCAGCAGCTTAGGTGACCAGGCCTATGGCTACACCTTC. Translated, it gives CASSLGDQAYGYTF.

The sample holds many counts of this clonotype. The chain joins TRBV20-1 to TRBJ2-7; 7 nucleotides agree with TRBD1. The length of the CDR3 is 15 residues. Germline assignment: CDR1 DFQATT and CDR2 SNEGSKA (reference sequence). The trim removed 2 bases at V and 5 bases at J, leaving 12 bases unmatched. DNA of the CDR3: TGCAGTGCTAGACTCCCCACAGGGGTGGCGGACGAGCAGTACTTC. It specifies CSARLPTGVADEQYF.

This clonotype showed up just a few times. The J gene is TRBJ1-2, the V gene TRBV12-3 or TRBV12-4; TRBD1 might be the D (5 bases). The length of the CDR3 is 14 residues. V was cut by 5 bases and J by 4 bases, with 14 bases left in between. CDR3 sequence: CASSPRDFLYGYTF. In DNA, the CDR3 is TGTGCCAGCAGTCCCCGGGACTTTCTCTATGGCTACACCTTC.